The 30 T cell receptor beta chains reported below all come from one sample, sequenced in a study of T cells in localized non-small cell lung cancer (dated by TCRdb to about 2020). The method was the immunoSEQ multiplex PCR assay. TCRdb took over this immuneACCESS table, retaining in-frame rearrangements with V and J assigned. Such tables are incomplete; in checked studies, under half of the missing clones stem from an unresolved V gene, and the remainder is unexplained. This sample comprises roughly 18,000 clones, about four fifths of them detected only once. In total, the top ten clones hold over 25% of the sample. The material was peripheral blood, obtained before any cancer treatment. Receptor source: a female donor older than 55 with stage I lung adenocarcinoma.

V gene TRBV6-5 combines with J gene TRBJ2-1, with TRBD1 matching over 10 bases. Germline lookup yields CDR1 MNHEY and CDR2 SVGAGI. CDR3 length: 13 residues. With 5 bases clipped from V and 9 bases from J, the junction kept 4 bases outside the gene matches. The CDR3 DNA follows: TGTGCCAGCAGTCCTTGGACAGGGGGTGAGCAGTTCTTC. This translates into CASSPWTGGEQFF.

The chain couples TRBV29-1 to TRBJ1-1; D gene ambiguous. Germline V gene data show CDR1 as SQVTM and CDR2 as ANQGSEA. The CDR3 sequence is 14 residues long. V was pared by 3 bases and J by 1 base, with 12 bases between. The CDR3 sequence is CSVDGEAANTEAFF. The DNA of the CDR3 is TGCAGCGTTGACGGAGAGGCGGCGAACACTGAAGCTTTCTTT.

The chain has TRBV5-1 and TRBJ1-1; D unresolved. CDR1 is SGHRS and CDR2 is YFSETQ in the germline V gene. V lost 0 bases, J lost 2 bases, and 11 bases lay in between. This CDR3 spans 15 amino acids. The CDR3 nucleotides read TGCGCCAGCAGCTTGGGACCAGCCCCTAACACTGAAGCTTTCTTT. The encoded protein is CASSLGPAPNTEAFF.

This clone is labeled medium-sized. Other DNA sequences in the same sample also yield this CDR3. The chain uses TRBV7-9 and TRBJ1-2; D is unclear. CDR1 and CDR2 (germline): SEHNR, FQNEAQ (reference sequence). The CDR3 is 13 amino acids. The V gene lost 0 bases and the J gene lost 5 bases, with 7 bases spanning the gap. CDR3 sequence (DNA): TGTGCCAGCAGCTTAGCAGGCAGATATGGCTACACCTTC. It encodes CASSLAGRYGYTF.

This chain links TRBV5-1 with TRBJ2-7; 8 bases align to TRBD1. The CDR3 is 14 residues long. The J segment lost 6 bases and the V segment lost 3 bases, leaving 8 bases of the junction unmatched. The V gene's germline CDR1 is SGHRS and CDR2 YFSETQ. CDR3 DNA sequence: TGCGCCAGCAGCTGGACAGGGCTTCAGGGCGAGCAGTACTTC. Amino acids: CASSWTGLQGEQYF.

The genes are TRBV7-9 and TRBJ2-2; the D call may be TRBD1 or TRBD2 (6 bases each). Trimming left V 5 bases short and J 8 bases short, with 27 bases between. Germline V gives CDR1 SEHNR, CDR2 FQNEAQ (reference sequence). The CDR3 is made up of 18 amino acids. CDR3 nucleotides: TGTGCCAGCAGCCATCGACCAACAGGGAGGCCCGTAACTGGGGAGCTGTTTTTT. Its protein is CASSHRPTGRPVTGELFF.

The chain carries TRBV7-2 and TRBJ2-3, with 10 bases identical to TRBD2. Germline assignment: CDR1 SGHTA and CDR2 FQGNSA. V shed 5 bases and J 5 bases; nucleotides not matched to a gene: 4. The CDR3 sequence is 14 residues long. DNA for the CDR3: TGTGCCAGCAGCCCGTGGACTAGCGGAGATACGCAGTATTTT. Amino acids: CASSPWTSGDTQYF.

The V call is TRBV5-1, the J call TRBJ1-1; D gene unclear. Germline V gene lookup returns CDR1 SGHRS and CDR2 YFSETQ. The CDR3 is 14 residues long. The V end was cut by 2 bases, the J end by 0 bases, with 8 bases between. The CDR3 region is CASSFTDMNTEAFF. CDR3 coding DNA: TGCGCCAGCAGCTTTACAGACATGAACACTGAAGCTTTCTTT.

The J gene is TRBJ1-2, the V gene TRBV11-1; unclear D gene. This CDR3 region has 15 residues. CDR1 is SGHAT, CDR2 FQDESV, per germline (reference sequence). V lost 0 bases, J lost 8 bases, and 16 bases lay in between. In DNA, the CDR3 is TGTGCCAGCAGCTTAGCTGTGGGTAGCGGGCGCGGCTACACCTTC. Translated, it gives CASSLAVGSGRGYTF.

The chain links TRBV10-3 to TRBJ2-3, with 14 bases that match TRBD2. CDR1 is ENHRY, CDR2 SYGVKD, per germline. CDR3 length: 18 residues. The junction had 15 bases not matched to a gene; V was cut back by 10 bases and J by 3 bases. CDR3 in amino acids: CATLTLTSGGASTDTQYF. The CDR3 nucleotides read TGTGCCACCCTAACGCTGACTAGCGGGGGGGCCTCTACAGATACGCAGTATTTT.

V is TRBV10-3 and J is TRBJ2-2; TRBD2 matches 10 bases. V trimming: 2 bases; J trimming: 2 bases; junction bases outside the gene matches: 8. The CDR3 runs to 18 residues. The germline V gene has CDR1 ENHRY and CDR2 SYGVKD. The CDR3 here is CAISERGSGGTNTGELFF. In DNA form, the CDR3 reads TGTGCCATCAGTGAGAGGGGTAGCGGGGGGACTAACACCGGGGAGCTGTTTTTT.

This sequence joins TRBV27 and TRBJ1-5; D remains ambiguous. CDR3 length: 17 residues. The V end lost 4 bases, the J end lost 1 base, and 17 bases lay between the germline ends. CDR1 is MNHEY and CDR2 is SMNVEV in the germline V gene (reference sequence). DNA for the CDR3: TGTGCCAGCAGTTATTCCGGACGGACTTGGAGCAATCAGCCCCAGCATTTT. It encodes CASSYSGRTWSNQPQHF.

The rearrangement links TRBV7-9 to TRBJ1-1, with D tentatively TRBD1 (6 bases). The ends were cut back, 7 bases at V and 2 bases at J, with 11 bases in the middle. CDR3 size: 13 residues. The germline V gene has CDR1 SEHNR and CDR2 FQNEAQ (reference sequence). CDR3 DNA sequence: TGTGCCAGCACCCCACAGGGTAACACTGAAGCTTTCTTT. This encodes CASTPQGNTEAFF.

The gene calls are TRBV5-1 and TRBJ2-2; 7 bases match TRBD2. CDR3 length equals 14 residues. From germline, CDR1 is SGHRS and CDR2 YFSETQ. The junction had 3 bases not matched to a gene; V was cut back by 3 bases and J by 4 bases. DNA of the CDR3: TGCGCCAGCAGCTCGACTAGCCGCACCGGGGAGCTGTTTTTT. It is translated as CASSSTSRTGELFF. Full variable domain (missing parts from reference TRBV5-1 and TRBJ2-2): KAGVTQTPRYLIKTRGQQVTLSCSPISGHRSVSWYQQTPGQGLQFLFEYFSETQRNKGNFPGRFSGRQFSNSRSEMNVSTLELGDSALYLCASSSTSRTGELFFGEGSRLTVL.

The sample holds a few counts of this clone. V usage is TRBV7-6 and J usage is TRBJ2-1; 10 bases are shared with TRBD1. The germline gives CDR1 SGHVS, CDR2 FNYEAQ. The ends lost 2 bases at V and 5 bases at J; junction bases unmatched: 6. CDR3 length equals 16 residues. Written as DNA, the CDR3 is TGTGCCAGCAGCTTACCGGGACAGGGGATCGACAATGAGCAGTTCTTC. Its translation is CASSLPGQGIDNEQFF.

The chain joins TRBV21-1 to TRBJ2-7; TRBD1, the table's D call, lacks a check against the DNA. TRBV21-1 is reported as a pseudogene. The CDR3 length is 12 residues. CDR3 bases: TGTGCCAGCAGCAGTGACAGGGGACAGCAGTACTTC. Its translation is CASSSDRGQQYF.

The J gene is TRBJ2-7, the V gene TRBV2, with 9 bases identical to TRBD1. V trimming: 5 bases; J trimming: 5 bases; junction bases outside the gene matches: 1. Germline V gives CDR1 SNHLY, CDR2 FYNNEI. This CDR3 is built from 12 residues. The CDR3 nucleotides read TGTGCCAGCAGTAGGGACAGGGACGAGCAGTACTTC. Protein: CASSRDRDEQYF.

The chain joins TRBV5-6 to TRBJ1-1; D is undetermined. Germline values: CDR1 SGHDT, CDR2 YYEEEE. The CDR3 spans 13 residues. The ends were cut back, 1 base at V and 11 bases at J, with 15 bases in the middle. Written as DNA, the CDR3 is TGTGCCAGCAGCTTGATTGCCAAGCCTAGGGCTTTCTTT. Protein product: CASSLIAKPRAFF.

V gene TRBV7-3 combines with J gene TRBJ1-6; tentatively, D is TRBD1 (5 bases). The CDR3 is 14 amino acids. CDR1 and CDR2 (germline): SGHTA, FQGTGA. V lost 8 bases and J 0 bases, leaving 8 bases between the germline ends. The CDR3 reads CASRQNSYNSPLHF. The CDR3 coding sequence is TGTGCCAGCCGACAGAACTCCTATAATTCACCCCTCCACTTT.

The V call is TRBV18, the J call TRBJ1-3; 7 positions match TRBD1. The CDR3 extends over 15 amino acids. Trimming removed 2 bases from V and 6 bases from J; junction bases left unmatched: 7. Germline V gene lookup returns CDR1 KGHSH and CDR2 LQKENI. The CDR3 loop is CASSPTGTAVNTIYF. CDR3 sequence (DNA): TGTGCCAGCTCACCAACCGGGACAGCTGTAAACACCATATATTTT. Drawing the rest from reference TRBV18 and TRBJ1-3, the complete variable domain is NAGVMQNPRHLVRRRGQEARLRCSPMKGHSHVYWYRQLPEEGLKFMVYLQKENIIDESGMPKERFSAEFPKEGPSILRIQQVVRGDSAAYFCASSPTGTAVNTIYFGEGSWLTVV.

The chain combines TRBV9 with TRBJ1-3, with D possibly matching TRBD1 (6 bases). V dropped 3 bases and J dropped 3 bases, with 19 bases sitting between them. Germline V CDR1 and CDR2: SGDLS, YYNGEE. There are 17 residues in the CDR3. The CDR3 DNA is TGTGCCAGCAGCGGCCTTATCGGGGGGACAAGTGGAAACACCATATATTTT. Translating gives CASSGLIGGTSGNTIYF.

The CDR3 DNA follows: TGTGCCAGTGAAAACCGAGGCGGCTACACCTTC. It encodes CASENRGGYTF. The chain joins TRBV19 to TRBJ1-2; no reliable D call. Per germline, CDR1 LNHDA and CDR2 SQIVND (reference sequence). CDR3 length: 11 amino acids. Trimming removed 8 bases from V and 8 bases from J, with 12 bases in between.

The chain couples TRBV7-3 to TRBJ2-7, with D hard to call. V was trimmed by 2 bases and J by 6 bases, leaving 8 bases between them. CDR1 and CDR2 from the germline V gene are SGHTA and FQGTGA. The CDR3 extends over 12 amino acids. The CDR3 sequence is CASSLGGSEQYF. Written as DNA, the CDR3 is TGTGCCAGCAGCTTAGGCGGCTCCGAGCAGTACTTC.

This clone occurred a few times. The chain employs TRBV7-3 and TRBJ1-1; D ambiguous. CDR3 length: 13 residues. V was trimmed by 3 bases and J by 1 base, leaving 6 bases between them. Germline V gene sequence: CDR1 SGHTA, CDR2 FQGTGA. The DNA for the CDR3 is TGTGCCAGCAGCTTGACACCGAACACTGAAGCTTTCTTT. It yields the protein CASSLTPNTEAFF.

The chain employs TRBV5-4 and TRBJ1-2; 7 bases are a match to TRBD1. The length of the CDR3 is 15 residues. Per the germline V gene, CDR1 is SGHNT and CDR2 is YYREEE (reference sequence). The V segment lost 3 bases and the J segment 4 bases; nucleotides outside the gene matches: 9. The CDR3 spells CASSSTPGTAYGYTF. CDR3 nucleotides: TGTGCCAGCAGCTCGACACCCGGGACAGCCTATGGCTACACCTTC. Combining the CDR3 with reference TRBV5-4 and TRBJ1-2 gives the whole variable domain ETGVTQSPTHLIKTRGQQVTLRCSSQSGHNTVSWYQQALGQGPQFIFQYYREEENGRGNFPPRFSGLQFPNYSSELNVNALELDDSALYLCASSSTPGTAYGYTFGSGTRLTVV.

CDR3 protein: CASSRDSRYNEQFF. The DNA for the CDR3 is TGTGCCAGCAGTCGGGACTCCCGCTACAATGAGCAGTTCTTC. The J gene is TRBJ2-1, the V gene TRBV4-2, with D possibly TRBD2 on 6 matching bases. Per the germline V gene, CDR1 is LGHNA and CDR2 is YNFKEQ. Trimming cost V 6 bases and J 3 bases, with 12 bases left between them. CDR3 length equals 14 residues.

In its sample, this clone was seen once. The chain uses TRBV7-9 and TRBJ2-7; 8 bases line up with TRBD2. This CDR3 region has 15 residues. After removal of 5 bases from V and 3 bases from J, the junction contained 9 bases not matched to a gene. CDR1 SEHNR and CDR2 FQNEAQ come from the germline V gene (reference sequence). As DNA, the CDR3 is TGTGCCAGCAGCACTGAGACTAGCGAGCTCTACGAGCAGTACTTC. It codes for CASSTETSELYEQYF.

The rearrangement joins TRBV7-3 to TRBJ2-7, with D possibly matching TRBD2 (6 bases). The germline gives CDR1 SGHTA, CDR2 FQGTGA. Trimming removed 5 bases from V and 1 base from J, with 15 bases in between. This CDR3 comprises 15 residues. CDR3 in amino acids: CASSRLARGSYEQYF. CDR3 nucleotides: TGTGCCAGCAGCCGTCTAGCGCGAGGTTCCTACGAGCAGTACTTC.

The gene calls are TRBV18 and TRBJ2-3; unclear D gene. V was clipped by 2 bases and J by 3 bases, with 3 bases between them. There are 12 residues in the CDR3. CDR1 is KGHSH and CDR2 is LQKENI in the germline V gene. The CDR3 protein is CASSPGTDTQYF. The CDR3 coding sequence is TGTGCCAGCTCACCAGGGACAGATACGCAGTATTTT.

The chain is built from TRBV6-6 and TRBJ1-5; no definite D call. The CDR3 covers 13 residues. Germline CDR1 MNHNY, CDR2 SVGAGI (reference sequence). The V end was cut by 8 bases, the J end by 0 bases, with 8 bases between. The CDR3 DNA is TGTGCCAGCCAGATACATAGCAATCAGCCCCAGCATTTT. This translates into CASQIHSNQPQHF.